Presented here are 21 T cell receptor beta chains from one specimen sequenced in a study of PD-1 blockade in classical Hodgkin lymphoma. Time point in this sample: cycle 4 day 1 (C4D1), after six to seven weeks of nivolumab. Every patient was affected by relapse after autologous stem cell transplantation, while exposure to brentuximab vedotin was not uniform. Thawed PBMCs underwent magnetic negative selection to yield purified CD4+ T cells. Assay used: immunoSEQ multiplex PCR; TCRdb lists only in-frame clones, some missing. The table has tens of thousands of clones, approximately 86% seen once. Sequencing was performed on CD4+ T cells from blood, taken before the fourth cycle of nivolumab. The receptors originated from a human donor with classical Hodgkin lymphoma.

J is TRBJ2-7 and V is TRBV6-1; D may be TRBD2 (5 bases). Between the trimmed V and J ends, which lost 4 bases and 4 bases, there was a span of 8 bases. The CDR3 sequence is 12 residues long. Germline CDR1 reads MNHNS; CDR2 reads SASEGT. This CDR3 reads CASSVSGYEQYF. The CDR3 DNA sequence: TGTGCCAGCAGTGTAAGCGGTTACGAGCAGTACTTC.

This chain links TRBV27 with TRBJ2-2; no clear D. Germline lookup yields CDR1 MNHEY and CDR2 SMNVEV (reference sequence). The CDR3 is 15 amino acids. V lost 8 bases to trimming and J lost 6 bases, with 19 bases between them. In DNA form, the CDR3 reads TGTGCCAGCCTTCCCCAGTCTCCTTACCCCGGGGAGCTGTTTTTT. The encoded protein is CASLPQSPYPGELFF.

The rearrangement links TRBV11-2 to TRBJ2-7; 8 nucleotides align to TRBD1. This CDR3 spans 15 amino acids. Trimming took 5 bases from V and 1 from J; bases not matched to a gene: 7. Germline CDR1 reads SGHAT; CDR2 reads FQNNGV. DNA of the CDR3: TGTGCCAGCAGCACTATGGACAGGGCTTCCTACGAGCAGTACTTC. It is translated as CASSTMDRASYEQYF.

This clone appeared a single time. The CDR3 spells CASSLMGDRGNEKLFF. CDR3 sequence (DNA): TGTGCCAGCAGCTTAATGGGGGACAGGGGAAATGAAAAACTGTTTTTT. The rearrangement links TRBV7-6 to TRBJ1-4; TRBD1 matches 10 bases. There are 16 residues in the CDR3. Unmatched junction bases numbered 5, after V lost 2 bases and J lost 5 bases. The germline V gene encodes CDR1 SGHVS and CDR2 FNYEAQ.

This chain joins TRBV5-1 and TRBJ2-3; TRBD1 agrees at 7 bases. J gave up 4 bases and V 0 bases, and 2 bases lay outside the gene matches. The V gene's germline CDR1 is SGHRS and CDR2 YFSETQ. The CDR3 is 14 residues long. Written as DNA, the CDR3 is TGCGCCAGCAGCTTGGGACAGGGCGCAGATACGCAGTATTTT. This gives the protein CASSLGQGADTQYF.

There are a few counts of this clone. This chain uses TRBV5-7 with TRBJ1-2, with 8 bases lining up with TRBD1. TRBV5-7 qualifies as an ORF whose function is uncertain. The CDR3 covers 16 residues. Germline trimming cut 3 bases from V and 3 bases from J; bases unmatched to any gene: 10. The CDR3 nucleotides are TGTGCCAGCAGCTATGAGGCCGGGACAGGAGACTATGGCTACACCTTC. This gives the protein CASSYEAGTGDYGYTF.

V and J are TRBV7-9 and TRBJ2-3, with 14 bases fitting TRBD2. The CDR3 covers 17 residues. Germline assignment: CDR1 SEHNR and CDR2 FQNEAQ (reference sequence). V was pared by 5 bases and J by 2 bases, with 6 bases of the junction left unmatched. The CDR3: CASSRGTSGGFTDTQYF. The DNA of the CDR3 is TGTGCCAGCAGCCGGGGGACTAGCGGGGGATTCACAGATACGCAGTATTTT.

This chain links TRBV2 with TRBJ2-2; 7 positions match TRBD2. The V gene end was trimmed by 4 bases and the J gene end by 4 bases; junction bases not matched to a gene: 6. Germline V CDR1 and CDR2: SNHLY, FYNNEI. The CDR3 is 15 amino acids. The CDR3 sequence: CASSGAGVSTGELFF. CDR3 nucleotides: TGTGCCAGCAGTGGGGCGGGAGTCAGCACCGGGGAGCTGTTTTTT.

The V gene is TRBV28, the J gene TRBJ2-1, with D perhaps matching TRBD2 (5 bases). This CDR3 is built from 14 residues. Trimming took off 1 base at V and 5 bases at J, with 9 bases between the two ends. CDR1 and CDR2 from the germline V gene are MDHEN and SYDVKM. The CDR3, as DNA: TGTGCCAGCAGTTTATCCCTAGCCCACAATGAGCAGTTCTTC. Translating it yields CASSLSLAHNEQFF.

The chain links TRBV19 to TRBJ2-3, with D perhaps TRBD2 (6 bases). The CDR3 has 12 amino acids. The V gene lost 6 bases and the J gene lost 5 bases, with 9 bases spanning the gap. Germline CDR1 LNHDA, CDR2 SQIVND (reference sequence). In nucleotides, the CDR3 is TGTGCCAGTAGCGGAGGGAGAGATACGCAGTATTTT. It codes for CASSGGRDTQYF.

This rearrangement joins TRBV28 to TRBJ1-4; no clear D gene. The length of the CDR3 is 12 residues. Germline V CDR1 and CDR2: MDHEN, SYDVKM. V lost 6 bases, J lost 8 bases, and 10 bases lay in between. In nucleotides, the CDR3 is TGTGCCAGCAGGGTAACTGGGGAAAAACTGTTTTTT. Residues: CASRVTGEKLFF.

J is TRBJ1-4 and V is TRBV28; 8 bases map to TRBD1. CDR3 length: 15 amino acids. Germline assignment: CDR1 MDHEN and CDR2 SYDVKM. The V segment lost 5 bases and the J segment 7 bases; nucleotides outside the gene matches: 9. CDR3 region: CASSLKGTGPEKLFF. CDR3 coding DNA: TGTGCCAGCAGTCTGAAGGGGACAGGTCCTGAAAAACTGTTTTTT.

The rearrangement uses TRBV6-5 and TRBJ1-2, with D possibly being TRBD1 (5 bases). CDR3 size: 13 residues. Germline CDR1 and CDR2: MNHEY and SVGAGI. The V end was cut by 4 bases, the J end by 8 bases, with 14 bases between. CDR3 nucleotide sequence: TGTGCCAGCAGTTTTGGGGCCCACTCGGGCTACACCTTC. Amino acids: CASSFGAHSGYTF.

The rearrangement links TRBV2 to TRBJ2-5, with D perhaps matching TRBD2 (6 bases). Germline V gene data show CDR1 as SNHLY and CDR2 as FYNNEI. The CDR3 runs to 15 residues. Trimming took off 3 bases at V and 4 bases at J, with 15 bases between the two ends. The chain's CDR3 is CASSEPREWGETQYF. The CDR3 DNA reads as TGTGCCAGCAGTGAGCCCCGGGAGTGGGGAGAGACCCAGTACTTC. The full variable domain, with the rest looked up from reference TRBV2 and TRBJ2-5, is EPEVTQTPSHQVTQMGQEVILRCVPISNHLYFYWYRQILGQKVEFLVSFYNNEISEKSEIFDDQFSVERPDGSNFTLKIRSTKLEDSAMYFCASSEPREWGETQYFGPGTRLLVL.

This clone appeared a single time. The CDR3 nucleotides are TGCGCCAGCAGCCCGGGGGGGACTGGGGCCAACGTCCTGACTTTC. Residues: CASSPGGTGANVLTF. The chain couples TRBV5-1 to TRBJ2-6; 8 bases map to TRBD2. Germline V gene sequence: CDR1 SGHRS, CDR2 YFSETQ. This CDR3 region has 15 residues. The J segment lost 2 bases and the V segment lost 4 bases, leaving 2 bases of the junction unmatched.

The chain joins TRBV7-2 to TRBJ2-2; D not certain. CDR1 SGHTA and CDR2 FQGNSA come from the germline V gene. The ends were cut back, 3 bases at V and 1 base at J, with 18 bases in the middle. The CDR3 spans 18 residues. CDR3 nucleotides: TGTGCCAGCAGCTTTTACCGCCCCAACACACTGAACACCGGGGAGCTGTTTTTT. Residues: CASSFYRPNTLNTGELFF.

The chain is built from TRBV5-5 and TRBJ2-7; 9 nucleotides align to TRBD2. The length of the CDR3 is 17 residues. The J segment lost 2 bases and the V segment lost 3 bases, leaving 12 bases of the junction unmatched. Germline CDR1 reads SGHKS; CDR2 reads YYEKEE (reference sequence). CDR3 bases: TGTGCCAGCAGCTCCACCTTAGCGGGAGTAGTCCCCTACGAGCAGTACTTC. As protein: CASSSTLAGVVPYEQYF.

V usage is TRBV7-9 and J usage is TRBJ2-5; possibly TRBD2 for D (6 bases). This CDR3 spans 15 amino acids. Trimming shortened V by 1 base and J by 5 bases, and 14 bases separated the two germline ends. Germline values: CDR1 SEHNR, CDR2 FQNEAQ (reference sequence). The CDR3 DNA reads TGTGCCAGCAGCTTAGTCGGGACTCCTATGGAGACCCAGTACTTC. Its translation is CASSLVGTPMETQYF.

The chain has TRBV4-1 and TRBJ2-3, with D tentatively TRBD1 (6 bases). Trimming took 3 bases from V and 2 from J, leaving 15 bases between them. The CDR3 length is 16 residues. Germline CDR1 MGHRA, CDR2 YSYEKL. CDR3 protein: CASSQRTGFATDTQYF. The CDR3 DNA is TGCGCCAGCAGCCAGCGAACAGGGTTCGCCACAGATACGCAGTATTTT.

The chain employs TRBV6-5 and TRBJ1-6; 9 bases line up with TRBD1. The germline CDR1 and CDR2 sequences are MNHEY and SVGAGI. Losses at the gene ends were 1 base for V and 10 bases for J; bases not matched to a gene: 5. This CDR3 region has 15 residues. The CDR3 spells CASSYYGTGWSPLHF. Here the CDR3 DNA reads TGTGCCAGCAGTTACTACGGGACAGGGTGGTCACCCCTCCACTTT.

The chain couples TRBV7-9 to TRBJ2-1; D unclear. Germline assignment: CDR1 SEHNR and CDR2 FQNEAQ (reference sequence). This CDR3 has 14 amino acids. Trimming pared 1 base from V and 6 bases from J, leaving 10 bases between. CDR3 in amino acids: CASSLDLSGNEQFF. Written as DNA, the CDR3 is TGTGCCAGCAGCTTAGACTTGTCGGGCAATGAGCAGTTCTTC.